This T cell receptor beta chain was captured by sequencing in a study of T-cell reconstitution after alpha-beta-depleted transplantation in children. Study outcomes and limitations: Reportedly, only several hundred clones from non-depleted graft cells drove alpha-beta T-cell counts at about two months.

At least ten counts were recorded for this clonotype. Its antigen is unidentified. Unique molecular identifiers were used in preparing the TCRbeta library. Each CDR3 protein is one row after TCRdb ran MiXCR on the PCR reads. The repertoire holds tens of thousands of distinct CDR3 sequences, with 13% to 15% as singletons. Germline V lookup: CDR1 LGHNA, CDR2 YNFKEQ. The CDR3 has 19 amino acids. V was clipped by 2 bases and J by 0 bases, with 20 bases between them. The input for sequencing was PBMCs, mostly from graft donor cells, taken 180 days after TCRalphabeta/CD19-depleted stem cell transplant. The TCR comes from a male patient under 10 years old who had a stem cell transplant for acute lymphoblastic leukemia, so the T cells may come from the graft donor. This chain uses TRBV4-2 with TRBJ2-4, with TRBD1 as a possible D gene (8 bases). CDR3 protein: CASSQHTGGGIIAKNIQYF. The CDR3 nucleotides read TGTGCCAGCAGCCAACACACAGGGGGGGGGATCATAGCCAAAAACATTCAGTACTTC.